Listed below are T cell receptor beta chains from one sample, sequenced in a study of CD8 T cells in ankylosing spondylitis. TCRdb ran MiXCR on the 5' RACE reads and lists one entry per CDR3 protein. The sample shows some 840,000 distinct CDR3 sequences, approximately 12% of them seen only once. Sequencing was performed on blood, either unsorted or a sorted T cell fraction (not recorded which). These receptors originate from a male donor with ankylosing spondylitis. Both conserved end residues are part of each CDR3. Fields, in order: CDR3 protein, CDR3 DNA, J gene, clone size, V gene, D gene. The D gene is left open where the match is weak. The listing skips clone size in some rows; elsewhere it reads once, few, many or a size class.

CDR3 protein: CASSYSGTGSYNSPLHF; CDR3 DNA: TGTGCCAGCAGCTATTCCGGGACAGGGTCCTATAATTCACCCCTCCACTTT; J gene: TRBJ1-6; clone size: .; V gene: TRBV12-3/TRBV12-4; D gene: TRBD1
CDR3 protein: CASRPTRTNTGELFF; CDR3 DNA: TGTGCCAGCAGACCTACCCGTACGAACACCGGGGAGCTGTTTTTT; J gene: TRBJ2-2; clone size: .; V gene: TRBV7-8; D gene: .
CDR3 protein: CASSPNSGQGGQPQHF; CDR3 DNA: TGTGCCAGCAGTCCAAACTCGGGACAGGGCGGTCAGCCCCAGCATTTT; J gene: TRBJ1-5; clone size: .; V gene: TRBV7-2; D gene: TRBD1
CDR3 protein: CASSLSRSGQPQHF; CDR3 DNA: TGTGCCAGCAGTTTATCCCGGTCCGGTCAGCCCCAGCATTTT; J gene: TRBJ1-5; clone size: few; V gene: TRBV12-3/TRBV12-4; D gene: .
CDR3 protein: CASRAGAAPKAFF; CDR3 DNA: TGTGCCAGCAGGGCGGGGGCCGCTCCGAAAGCTTTCTTT; J gene: TRBJ1-1; clone size: once; V gene: TRBV6-2/TRBV6-3; D gene: .
CDR3 protein: CSARDIRSIISEAFF; CDR3 DNA: TGCAGTGCTAGAGATATCCGCTCGATTATCTCTGAAGCTTTCTTT; J gene: TRBJ1-1; clone size: few; V gene: TRBV20-1; D gene: .
CDR3 protein: CASSRQGTNSPLHF; CDR3 DNA: TGCGCCAGCAGTCGACAGGGAACGAATTCACCCCTCCACTTT; J gene: TRBJ1-6; clone size: few; V gene: TRBV4-1; D gene: TRBD1
CDR3 protein: CASSRETTNYGYTF; CDR3 DNA: TGTGCCAGCAGCAGAGAGACGACTAACTATGGCTACACCTTC; J gene: TRBJ1-2; clone size: few; V gene: TRBV5-6; D gene: .
CDR3 protein: CASSLAQTPEAFF; CDR3 DNA: TGTGCCAGCAGCTTAGCGCAAACCCCTGAAGCTTTCTTT; J gene: TRBJ1-1; clone size: .; V gene: TRBV7-9; D gene: .
CDR3 protein: CASSQGARGYTF; CDR3 DNA: TGTGCCAGCAGCCAGGGGGCGCGTGGCTACACCTTC; J gene: TRBJ1-2; clone size: many; V gene: TRBV4-2; D gene: .
CDR3 protein: CASSEGQILSEQYF; CDR3 DNA: TGTGCCAGCAGCGAGGGACAGATCCTGAGCGAGCAGTACTTC; J gene: TRBJ2-7; clone size: .; V gene: TRBV9; D gene: TRBD1
CDR3 protein: CASSPRTDSQETQYF; CDR3 DNA: TGTGCCAGCTCACCACGGACAGATTCTCAAGAGACCCAGTACTTC; J gene: TRBJ2-5; clone size: .; V gene: TRBV18; D gene: .
CDR3 protein: CASGGRPGMDEQFF; CDR3 DNA: TGTGCCAGCGGGGGACGACCCGGTATGGATGAGCAGTTCTTC; J gene: TRBJ2-1; clone size: .; V gene: TRBV21-1; D gene: .
CDR3 protein: CAISDEDRENGYTF; CDR3 DNA: TGTGCCATCAGTGACGAGGACAGAGAGAACGGCTACACCTTC; J gene: TRBJ1-2; clone size: .; V gene: TRBV10-3; D gene: .
CDR3 protein: CASSWRVREKLFF; CDR3 DNA: TGTGCCAGCAGTTGGAGGGTCCGAGAAAAACTGTTTTTT; J gene: TRBJ1-4; clone size: .; V gene: TRBV6-5; D gene: .
CDR3 protein: CASSPDTGLDLNEQFF; CDR3 DNA: TGTGCCAGCTCACCAGACACGGGACTAGATCTCAATGAGCAGTTCTTC; J gene: TRBJ2-1; clone size: .; V gene: TRBV18; D gene: TRBD2
CDR3 protein: CASSAFLPGDEQYF; CDR3 DNA: TGTGCCAGCTCAGCTTTTTTACCAGGTGACGAGCAGTACTTC; J gene: TRBJ2-7; clone size: .; V gene: TRBV18; D gene: .
CDR3 protein: CASTRTSGTSYEQYF; CDR3 DNA: TGCGCCAGCACCCGGACTAGCGGGACCTCCTACGAGCAGTACTTC; J gene: TRBJ2-7; clone size: many; V gene: TRBV10-2; D gene: TRBD2
CDR3 protein: CSARDDNTEAFF; CDR3 DNA: TGCAGTGCTAGAGACGACAACACTGAAGCTTTCTTT; J gene: TRBJ1-1; clone size: many; V gene: TRBV20-1; D gene: .
CDR3 protein: CSARDRMQGYPGELFF; CDR3 DNA: TGCAGTGCTAGAGATAGGATGCAGGGGTACCCCGGGGAGCTGTTTTTT; J gene: TRBJ2-2; clone size: .; V gene: TRBV20-1; D gene: .
CDR3 protein: CASSTRRQQYF; CDR3 DNA: TGTGCCAGCAGTACGCGACGGCAGCAGTATTTT; J gene: TRBJ2-3; clone size: few; V gene: TRBV27; D gene: .
CDR3 protein: CASSYPGLAGAYEQYF; CDR3 DNA: TGTGCCAGCAGTTACCCCGGACTAGCGGGAGCCTACGAGCAGTACTTC; J gene: TRBJ2-7; clone size: few; V gene: TRBV6-5; D gene: TRBD2
CDR3 protein: CAIRDDLHEQYF; CDR3 DNA: TGTGCCATCAGAGACGACCTCCACGAGCAGTACTTC; J gene: TRBJ2-7; clone size: .; V gene: TRBV10-3; D gene: .
CDR3 protein: CSALRTSGYNEQFF; CDR3 DNA: TGCAGTGCTCTCCGGACTAGCGGCTACAATGAGCAGTTCTTC; J gene: TRBJ2-1; clone size: many; V gene: TRBV20-1; D gene: TRBD2
CDR3 protein: CASSFPSGRENTGELFF; CDR3 DNA: TGTGCCAGCAGCTTTCCGAGCGGGAGGGAGAACACCGGGGAGCTGTTTTTT; J gene: TRBJ2-2; clone size: few; V gene: TRBV13; D gene: TRBD2
CDR3 protein: CASGLFRTGGRNEQFF; CDR3 DNA: TGTGCTAGTGGTTTATTTCGGACAGGGGGCAGGAATGAGCAGTTCTTC; J gene: TRBJ2-1; clone size: few; V gene: TRBV12-5; D gene: TRBD1
CDR3 protein: CSAMSAGGLTDTQYF; CDR3 DNA: TGCAGTGCTATGTCAGCGGGAGGGCTCACAGATACGCAGTATTTT; J gene: TRBJ2-3; clone size: .; V gene: TRBV20-1; D gene: TRBD2
CDR3 protein: CASSYDSSGETQYF; CDR3 DNA: TGTGCCAGCAGCTACGACTCCTCGGGAGAGACCCAGTACTTC; J gene: TRBJ2-5; clone size: few; V gene: TRBV7-2; D gene: .
CDR3 protein: CASSPGRGETQYF; CDR3 DNA: TGTGCCAGCAGCCCCGGACGTGGAGAGACCCAGTACTTC; J gene: TRBJ2-5; clone size: many; V gene: TRBV7-2; D gene: .
CDR3 protein: CASSTGRAYGYTF; CDR3 DNA: TGTGCCAGCAGTACCGGCAGGGCCTATGGCTACACCTTC; J gene: TRBJ1-2; clone size: .; V gene: TRBV12-3/TRBV12-4; D gene: .
CDR3 protein: CSAPRDSGTSGSYEQYF; CDR3 DNA: TGCAGTGCTCCCCGGGATTCCGGGACTAGCGGATCCTACGAGCAGTACTTC; J gene: TRBJ2-7; clone size: few; V gene: TRBV20-1; D gene: TRBD2
CDR3 protein: CASSYGAFEGEKLFF; CDR3 DNA: TGTGCCAGCAGCTACGGGGCCTTCGAAGGTGAAAAACTGTTTTTT; J gene: TRBJ1-4; clone size: .; V gene: TRBV5-5; D gene: .
CDR3 protein: CASSSQGSYTEAFF; CDR3 DNA: TGTGCCAGCAGTTCCCAAGGCAGTTACACTGAAGCTTTCTTT; J gene: TRBJ1-1; clone size: .; V gene: TRBV27; D gene: .
CDR3 protein: CASSLRTRANVLTF; CDR3 DNA: TGTGCCAGCAGTTTGAGGACGAGGGCCAACGTCCTGACTTTC; J gene: TRBJ2-6; clone size: few; V gene: TRBV13; D gene: .
CDR3 protein: CASSYSRLENTIYF; CDR3 DNA: TGTGCCAGCAGTTACTCGAGACTTGAAAACACCATATATTTT; J gene: TRBJ1-3; clone size: .; V gene: TRBV6-5; D gene: .
CDR3 protein: CSAGTGLGAGYTF; CDR3 DNA: TGCAGCGCCGGAACAGGCTTGGGGGCCGGCTACACCTTC; J gene: TRBJ1-2; clone size: few; V gene: TRBV29-1; D gene: .
CDR3 protein: CASSLDGAGATDTQYF; CDR3 DNA: TGTGCCAGCAGCTTAGATGGGGCGGGGGCCACAGATACGCAGTATTTT; J gene: TRBJ2-3; clone size: .; V gene: TRBV7-2; D gene: .
CDR3 protein: CASSQGGAILEKLFF; CDR3 DNA: TGTGCCAGCAGCCAAGGCGGGGCCATCCTGGAAAAACTGTTTTTT; J gene: TRBJ1-4; clone size: .; V gene: TRBV4-2; D gene: .
CDR3 protein: CASSPGLAGDTYNEQFF; CDR3 DNA: TGCGCCAGCAGCCCTGGACTAGCGGGGGACACCTACAATGAGCAGTTCTTC; J gene: TRBJ2-1; clone size: few; V gene: TRBV5-1; D gene: TRBD2
CDR3 protein: CASSRPTWDEQFF; CDR3 DNA: TGTGCCAGCAGTCGCCCCACGTGGGATGAGCAGTTCTTC; J gene: TRBJ2-1; clone size: few; V gene: TRBV6-2/TRBV6-3; D gene: .
CDR3 protein: CASSRTAVEGTF; CDR3 DNA: TGTGCCAGCAGTAGGACAGCCGTGGAGGGCACCTTC; J gene: TRBJ1-2; clone size: once; V gene: TRBV6-1; D gene: .
CDR3 protein: CSAGLRRVSYNEQFF; CDR3 DNA: TGCAGTGCTGGCCTTCGGCGGGTTTCCTACAATGAGCAGTTCTTC; J gene: TRBJ2-1; clone size: .; V gene: TRBV20-1; D gene: .
CDR3 protein: CASSGRTGKADTQYF; CDR3 DNA: TGTGCCAGCAGCGGGCGGACAGGGAAGGCAGATACGCAGTATTTT; J gene: TRBJ2-3; clone size: few; V gene: TRBV11-1; D gene: TRBD1
CDR3 protein: CASSLGTGAETQYF; CDR3 DNA: TGTGCCAGCAGTTTAGGTACAGGGGCAGAGACCCAGTACTTC; J gene: TRBJ2-5; clone size: many; V gene: TRBV5-1; D gene: TRBD1
CDR3 protein: CASSLVSGGTYEQYF; CDR3 DNA: TGTGCCAGCAGCTTAGTTAGCGGGGGAACCTACGAGCAGTACTTC; J gene: TRBJ2-7; clone size: few; V gene: TRBV7-2; D gene: TRBD2
CDR3 protein: CSASPGGNRNEQFF; CDR3 DNA: TGCAGTGCTAGTCCCGGGGGCAATAGGAATGAGCAGTTCTTC; J gene: TRBJ2-1; clone size: .; V gene: TRBV20-1; D gene: .
CDR3 protein: CASTDRVNQETQYF; CDR3 DNA: TGTGCCAGCACCGACAGGGTGAACCAAGAGACCCAGTACTTC; J gene: TRBJ2-5; clone size: .; V gene: TRBV6-1; D gene: TRBD1
CDR3 protein: CASSLLGDPSSPLHF; CDR3 DNA: TGTGCCAGCAGCTTACTGGGGGACCCATCGTCACCCCTCCACTTT; J gene: TRBJ1-6; clone size: many; V gene: TRBV7-3; D gene: .
CDR3 protein: CASSYQTTGEQYF; CDR3 DNA: TGTGCCAGCAGTTACCAAACTACGGGTGAGCAGTACTTC; J gene: TRBJ2-7; clone size: many; V gene: TRBV6-5; D gene: .
CDR3 protein: CSANRGPYEQYF; CDR3 DNA: TGCAGCGCGAACAGGGGACCCTACGAGCAGTACTTC; J gene: TRBJ2-7; clone size: many; V gene: TRBV29-1; D gene: TRBD1
CDR3 protein: CAIAIAGSTDTQYF; CDR3 DNA: TGTGCCATCGCAATAGCGGGAAGCACAGATACGCAGTATTTT; J gene: TRBJ2-3; clone size: .; V gene: TRBV10-3; D gene: TRBD2
CDR3 protein: CASRPAGATYNEQFF; CDR3 DNA: TGTGCCAGCAGACCAGCGGGCGCGACCTACAATGAGCAGTTCTTC; J gene: TRBJ2-1; clone size: .; V gene: TRBV12-3/TRBV12-4; D gene: .
CDR3 protein: CASSNYLGEEAQYF; CDR3 DNA: TGTGCCAGCAGCAACTACCTTGGGGAGGAAGCGCAGTATTTT; J gene: TRBJ2-3; clone size: .; V gene: TRBV7-8; D gene: .
CDR3 protein: CAISDPGGSEKLFF; CDR3 DNA: TGTGCCATCAGTGACCCTGGGGGGTCGGAAAAACTGTTTTTT; J gene: TRBJ1-4; clone size: .; V gene: TRBV10-3; D gene: .
CDR3 protein: CASSLDSTASYGYTF; CDR3 DNA: TGTGCCAGCAGCTTAGATAGTACGGCAAGCTATGGCTACACCTTC; J gene: TRBJ1-2; clone size: few; V gene: TRBV7-2; D gene: .
CDR3 protein: CASSYSGGGEQYF; CDR3 DNA: TGTGCCAGCAGTTACTCGGGGGGGGGCGAGCAGTACTTC; J gene: TRBJ2-7; clone size: .; V gene: TRBV6-5; D gene: TRBD2
CDR3 protein: CASSLGRGREYTF; CDR3 DNA: TGTGCCAGCTCACTTGGACGCGGGAGGGAGTACACCTTC; J gene: TRBJ1-2; clone size: once; V gene: TRBV18; D gene: .
CDR3 protein: CASRTGEGSPLHF; CDR3 DNA: TGTGCCAGCAGGACAGGGGAAGGTTCACCCCTCCACTTT; J gene: TRBJ1-6; clone size: .; V gene: TRBV19; D gene: TRBD1
CDR3 protein: CASSPDRGLDTGELFF; CDR3 DNA: TGTGCCAGCAGCCCGGACAGGGGGTTGGACACCGGGGAGCTGTTTTTT; J gene: TRBJ2-2; clone size: .; V gene: TRBV12-3/TRBV12-4; D gene: TRBD1